This T cell receptor beta chain was obtained from a study of T cell responses to AZD1222 COVID-19 vaccine. Looking at the study overall: Combined were second doses at about 4 or about 12 weeks. Study-wide results and limits: Most donors were white British and more were female, and clonal diversity was possibly underestimated.

TCRdb keeps only in-frame clones here, not all; method: immunoSEQ multiplex PCR. This sample has 150,000 or so clones, with 70% to 90% found just once. Trimming removed 3 bases at V and 2 bases at J, with 10 bases between. The germline V gene encodes CDR1 SQVTM and CDR2 ANQGSEA. There are 13 residues in the CDR3. With respect to this clone: What it recognizes is unknown.

The chain recombines TRBV29-1 with TRBJ1-2; unclear D gene. The TCR was taken from an adult in good health. The starting material was peripheral blood, obtained on day 0 of AZD1222 vaccination. Here the CDR3 reads CSVELNTNYGYTF. Here the CDR3 DNA reads TGCAGCGTTGAGTTGAATACCAACTATGGCTACACCTTC.